This is a list of T cell receptor beta chains from one sample in a study of T cell responses to AZD1222 COVID-19 vaccine. Generated by immunoSEQ multiplex PCR, the TCRdb table keeps only in-frame clones and is missing some. The repertoire holds 100,000 to 120,000 clones, with over 80% as singletons. The material was peripheral blood, obtained on day 0 of AZD1222 vaccination. These receptor sequences come from an adult in good health. Each CDR3 is given with its conserved first and last residue. D genes are given only for firm matches. A clone size is listed for some rows: how often the clone was seen (once, few, many), or a class if it is expanded.

j_call: TRBJ2-2; v_call: TRBV19; clone_size: NA; d_call: NA; cdr3_aa: CATPSPWVTGELFF; cdr3_nt: TGTGCCACCCCATCACCGTGGGTCACCGGGGAGCTGTTTTTT
j_call: TRBJ1-2; v_call: TRBV20-1; clone_size: NA; d_call: TRBD1; cdr3_aa: CSASAGQHYGYTF; cdr3_nt: TGCAGTGCTAGTGCGGGACAGCACTATGGCTACACCTTC
j_call: TRBJ2-2; v_call: TRBV27; clone_size: NA; d_call: NA; cdr3_aa: CARKNRKHANTGELFF; cdr3_nt: TGTGCCAGGAAGAACCGAAAACACGCGAACACCGGGGAGCTGTTTTTT
j_call: TRBJ2-2; v_call: TRBV6-2/TRBV6-3; clone_size: NA; d_call: TRBD2; cdr3_aa: CASSSTSGGTGGELFF; cdr3_nt: TGTGCCAGCAGTTCAACTAGCGGGGGTACAGGCGGGGAGCTGTTTTTT
j_call: TRBJ2-4; v_call: TRBV19; clone_size: NA; d_call: NA; cdr3_aa: CASSIRQVQGYIQYF; cdr3_nt: TGTGCCAGTAGTATCCGACAGGTTCAAGGGTACATTCAGTACTTC
j_call: TRBJ2-2; v_call: TRBV6-5; clone_size: NA; d_call: TRBD1; cdr3_aa: CASRPGQGSTGELFF; cdr3_nt: TGTGCCAGCAGACCTGGACAGGGATCAACCGGGGAGCTGTTTTTT
j_call: TRBJ1-2; v_call: TRBV5-1; clone_size: NA; d_call: NA; cdr3_aa: CASSLIREGSDGYTF; cdr3_nt: TGCGCCAGCAGTTTGATCAGGGAGGGGTCGGATGGCTACACCTTC
j_call: TRBJ1-2; v_call: TRBV11-2; clone_size: NA; d_call: TRBD1; cdr3_aa: CASGLPTGGNGYTF; cdr3_nt: TGTGCCAGCGGACTCCCGACAGGGGGAAATGGCTACACCTTC
j_call: TRBJ2-1; v_call: TRBV9; clone_size: NA; d_call: TRBD1; cdr3_aa: CASSPVPGQGREEEFF; cdr3_nt: TGTGCCAGCAGCCCCGTCCCGGGACAGGGACGGGAGGAAGAGTTCTTC
j_call: TRBJ1-6; v_call: TRBV5-3; clone_size: NA; d_call: TRBD1; cdr3_aa: CARSTETGVCSPLHF; cdr3_nt: TGTGCCAGAAGCACCGAGACAGGGGTGTGTTCACCCCTCCACTTT
j_call: TRBJ1-6; v_call: TRBV7-2; clone_size: NA; d_call: NA; cdr3_aa: CASSLGVNSPLHF; cdr3_nt: TGTGCCAGCAGCTTAGGAGTTAATTCACCCCTCCACTTT
j_call: TRBJ2-7; v_call: TRBV5-6; clone_size: NA; d_call: TRBD2; cdr3_aa: CASSPGLAVSYEQYF; cdr3_nt: TGTGCCAGCAGCCCCGGACTAGCGGTCTCCTACGAGCAGTACTTC
j_call: TRBJ2-5; v_call: TRBV12-3/TRBV12-4; clone_size: NA; d_call: NA; cdr3_aa: CASRATSFETQYF; cdr3_nt: TGTGCCAGCAGAGCTACTAGTTTCGAGACCCAGTACTTC
j_call: TRBJ2-1; v_call: TRBV10-3; clone_size: NA; d_call: TRBD2; cdr3_aa: CAISGGPRTSGDNEQFF; cdr3_nt: TGTGCCATCAGTGGGGGGCCCAGGACTAGCGGAGACAATGAGCAGTTCTTC
j_call: TRBJ2-3; v_call: TRBV7-2; clone_size: NA; d_call: NA; cdr3_aa: CASSLVFEDTQYF; cdr3_nt: TGTGCCAGCAGCTTAGTCTTTGAAGATACGCAGTATTTT
j_call: TRBJ2-7; v_call: TRBV7-8; clone_size: NA; d_call: NA; cdr3_aa: CASSLALPGHHEQYF; cdr3_nt: TGTGCCAGCAGCTTAGCGCTCCCCGGCCACCACGAGCAGTACTTC
j_call: TRBJ2-7; v_call: TRBV3-1/TRBV3-2; clone_size: NA; d_call: TRBD2; cdr3_aa: CASSLGGANGEQYF; cdr3_nt: TGTGCCAGCAGCCTCGGGGGGGCCAATGGCGAGCAGTACTTC
j_call: TRBJ2-7; v_call: TRBV5-1; clone_size: NA; d_call: NA; cdr3_aa: CASSTTGLLSYEQYF; cdr3_nt: TGCGCCAGCAGCACGACAGGACTCCTCTCCTACGAGCAGTACTTC
j_call: TRBJ2-3; v_call: TRBV5-1; clone_size: NA; d_call: NA; cdr3_aa: CASSLRGDTQYF; cdr3_nt: TGCGCCAGCAGCCTCCGGGGGGATACGCAGTATTTT
j_call: TRBJ1-3; v_call: TRBV7-8; clone_size: few; d_call: NA; cdr3_aa: CASSLPGGLNTIYF; cdr3_nt: TGTGCCAGCAGCTTACCCGGGGGCCTGAACACCATATATTTT
j_call: TRBJ1-2; v_call: TRBV28; clone_size: NA; d_call: NA; cdr3_aa: CASSLRDYGYTF; cdr3_nt: TGTGCCAGCAGTTTACGGGACTATGGCTACACCTTC
j_call: TRBJ1-5; v_call: TRBV19; clone_size: NA; d_call: NA; cdr3_aa: CASRRTDAGQPQHF; cdr3_nt: TGTGCCAGTAGAAGGACGGACGCGGGGCAGCCCCAGCATTTT
j_call: TRBJ1-2; v_call: TRBV14; clone_size: NA; d_call: NA; cdr3_aa: CASSQDRDYGYTF; cdr3_nt: TGTGCCAGCAGCCAAGACAGGGACTATGGCTACACCTTC
j_call: TRBJ2-7; v_call: TRBV7-8; clone_size: NA; d_call: TRBD1; cdr3_aa: CASSSYRGYDEQYF; cdr3_nt: TGTGCCAGCAGCTCCTACAGGGGATACGACGAGCAGTACTTC
j_call: TRBJ2-3; v_call: TRBV14; clone_size: NA; d_call: TRBD1; cdr3_aa: CASSPPGDRSTITQYF; cdr3_nt: TGTGCCAGCAGCCCACCGGGGGACAGGTCCACGATTACGCAGTATTTT
j_call: TRBJ1-1; v_call: TRBV29-1; clone_size: few; d_call: NA; cdr3_aa: CSVEKQGNTEAFF; cdr3_nt: TGCAGCGTTGAGAAACAGGGAAACACTGAAGCTTTCTTT
j_call: TRBJ2-1; v_call: TRBV3-1/TRBV3-2; clone_size: NA; d_call: NA; cdr3_aa: CASSQDNAYNEQFF; cdr3_nt: TGTGCCAGCAGCCAAGATAACGCCTACAATGAGCAGTTCTTC
j_call: TRBJ1-2; v_call: TRBV5-6; clone_size: NA; d_call: NA; cdr3_aa: CASIHSGTVYGYTF; cdr3_nt: TGTGCCAGCATCCATTCAGGGACGGTCTATGGCTACACCTTC
j_call: TRBJ1-1; v_call: TRBV11-2; clone_size: few; d_call: NA; cdr3_aa: CASSPTLNTEAFF; cdr3_nt: TGTGCCAGCAGCCCTACTTTGAACACTGAAGCTTTCTTT
j_call: TRBJ1-2; v_call: TRBV2; clone_size: NA; d_call: TRBD1; cdr3_aa: CASSGTGGNGYTF; cdr3_nt: TGTGCCAGCAGTGGGACAGGGGGGAATGGCTACACCTTC
j_call: TRBJ2-3; v_call: TRBV6-2/TRBV6-3; clone_size: NA; d_call: NA; cdr3_aa: CASSPWSDVTQYF; cdr3_nt: TGTGCCAGCAGCCCTTGGAGCGATGTCACGCAGTATTTT
j_call: TRBJ1-2; v_call: TRBV29-1; clone_size: few; d_call: TRBD1; cdr3_aa: CSAGTGNYGYTF; cdr3_nt: TGCAGCGCCGGGACAGGGAACTATGGCTACACCTTC
j_call: TRBJ2-1; v_call: TRBV7-2; clone_size: NA; d_call: NA; cdr3_aa: CASSLIRGVFDEQFF; cdr3_nt: TGTGCCAGCAGCTTAATCAGGGGTGTCTTCGATGAGCAGTTCTTC
j_call: TRBJ2-2; v_call: TRBV5-5; clone_size: NA; d_call: TRBD2; cdr3_aa: CASSLGGRNTGELFF; cdr3_nt: TGTGCCAGCAGCTTAGGCGGGAGGAACACCGGGGAGCTGTTTTTT
j_call: TRBJ2-3; v_call: TRBV2; clone_size: NA; d_call: NA; cdr3_aa: CASRTSTDTQYF; cdr3_nt: TGTGCCAGCAGGACTAGCACAGATACGCAGTATTTT
j_call: TRBJ1-5; v_call: TRBV19; clone_size: NA; d_call: NA; cdr3_aa: CASSIRGENQPQHF; cdr3_nt: TGTGCCAGTAGTATTAGAGGCGAAAATCAGCCCCAGCATTTT
j_call: TRBJ1-4; v_call: TRBV5-6; clone_size: NA; d_call: NA; cdr3_aa: CASSLADGVEKLFF; cdr3_nt: TGTGCCAGCAGCTTGGCCGATGGGGTTGAAAAACTGTTTTTT
j_call: TRBJ2-7; v_call: TRBV11-3; clone_size: NA; d_call: NA; cdr3_aa: CASSLGPLGEQYF; cdr3_nt: TGTGCCAGCAGCTTAGGCCCCTTAGGCGAGCAGTACTTC
j_call: TRBJ1-1; v_call: TRBV5-1; clone_size: NA; d_call: NA; cdr3_aa: CASSLRGNTEAFF; cdr3_nt: TGCGCCAGCAGCCTGAGGGGGAACACTGAAGCTTTCTTT
j_call: TRBJ1-1; v_call: TRBV18; clone_size: NA; d_call: NA; cdr3_aa: CASSPGEVTEAFF; cdr3_nt: TGTGCCAGCTCACCGGGAGAGGTGACTGAAGCTTTCTTT
j_call: TRBJ1-2; v_call: TRBV7-3; clone_size: NA; d_call: NA; cdr3_aa: CASSPGGVYGYTF; cdr3_nt: TGTGCCAGCAGCCCTGGCGGAGTATATGGCTACACCTTC
j_call: TRBJ1-1; v_call: TRBV11-3; clone_size: NA; d_call: NA; cdr3_aa: CASSFQGKTEAFF; cdr3_nt: TGTGCCAGCAGCTTTCAGGGTAAAACTGAAGCTTTCTTT
j_call: TRBJ1-1; v_call: TRBV6-2/TRBV6-3; clone_size: NA; d_call: NA; cdr3_aa: CASSYSQGNTEAFF; cdr3_nt: TGTGCCAGCAGTTATTCGCAGGGGAACACTGAAGCTTTCTTT
j_call: TRBJ2-2; v_call: TRBV19; clone_size: NA; d_call: NA; cdr3_aa: CASSVGSGLNTGELFF; cdr3_nt: TGTGCCAGTAGTGTAGGGAGTGGGTTAAACACCGGGGAGCTGTTTTTT
j_call: TRBJ1-5; v_call: TRBV27; clone_size: NA; d_call: NA; cdr3_aa: CASRSRRNQPQHF; cdr3_nt: TGTGCCAGCAGATCCCGCCGCAATCAGCCCCAGCATTTT
j_call: TRBJ1-2; v_call: TRBV19; clone_size: NA; d_call: NA; cdr3_aa: CASSIKENYGYTF; cdr3_nt: TGTGCCAGTAGTATCAAGGAAAACTATGGCTACACCTTC
j_call: TRBJ2-1; v_call: TRBV6-2/TRBV6-3; clone_size: once; d_call: NA; cdr3_aa: CASSYLEARYNEQFF; cdr3_nt: TGTGCCAGCAGTTACCTGGAGGCCCGTTACAATGAGCAGTTCTTC
j_call: TRBJ2-5; v_call: TRBV7-9; clone_size: NA; d_call: NA; cdr3_aa: CASSSLEETQYF; cdr3_nt: TGTGCCAGCAGCTCCCTAGAGGAGACCCAGTACTTC